One sample yielded the 17 T cell receptor beta chains listed below, sequenced in a study of spatial heterogeneity in lung cancer. Time point described: sample taken at primary tumor resection. Whole RNA came from tumor, nontumor lung or frozen PBMC and was sequenced without being sorted. TCRdb ran MiXCR on the 5' RACE reads and lists one entry per CDR3 protein. Counted here are over 3,500 distinct CDR3 sequences, around 19% occurring once; the ten biggest clones make up 72%. The sample in question was PBMCs, obtained at surgery. The receptors stem from a male donor with early-stage non-small cell lung cancer.

This rearrangement joins TRBV7-2 to TRBJ1-5; D might be TRBD1 (6 bases). The CDR3 totals 15 residues. V was trimmed by 1 base and J by 11 bases, leaving 18 bases between them. The germline gives CDR1 SGHTA, CDR2 FQGNSA. CDR3 amino acids: CASSLVGGREEAQHF. In DNA form, the CDR3 reads TGTGCCAGCAGCTTAGTTGGGGGGCGCGAAGAAGCCCAGCATTTT.

In its sample, this clonotype was seen a few times. The V call is TRBV11-3, the J call TRBJ2-3; D unresolved. This CDR3 contains 14 residues. Trimming shortened V by 1 base and J by 2 bases, and 7 bases separated the two germline ends. The germline V gene has CDR1 SGHNT and CDR2 YENEEA. CDR3 protein: CASSLAGPTDTQYF. In DNA form, the CDR3 reads TGTGCCAGCAGCTTAGCCGGCCCCACAGATACGCAGTATTTT.

To note about this clonotype: This may arise from a read error, as a much more abundant clone is one base away. The rearrangement uses TRBV7-9 and TRBJ2-6, with D hard to call. The CDR3 has 13 residues. Germline CDR1 reads SEHNR; CDR2 reads FQNEAQ (reference sequence). Trimming shortened V by 5 bases and J by 6 bases, and 8 bases separated the two germline ends. The CDR3 nucleotides are TGTGCCAGCAGCGGGTTAACGGCCAACGTCCTGACTTTC. Amino acid sequence: CASSGLTANVLTF.

In its sample, this clonotype ranks as medium-sized. The J gene is TRBJ1-1, the V gene TRBV20-1; D unresolved. Trimming pared 6 bases from V and 10 bases from J, leaving 15 bases between. This CDR3 is 11 amino acids long. The germline V gene has CDR1 DFQATT and CDR2 SNEGSKA (reference sequence). DNA for the CDR3: TGCAGTGCCCCCCTTAGGGAGGGAGCTTTCTTT. Residues: CSAPLREGAFF.

This clonotype was counted between two and nine times. The chain recombines TRBV14 with TRBJ1-2; 10 bases map to TRBD1. Germline CDR1 and CDR2: SGHDN and FVKESK. CDR3 size: 16 residues. V lost 1 base and J lost 8; bases outside the gene matches: 10. The CDR3 sequence is CASSQGHTGTGDGYTF. As DNA, the CDR3 is TGTGCCAGCAGCCAAGGTCACACCGGGACAGGGGACGGCTACACCTTC.

There are a few counts of this clonotype. This chain joins TRBV9 and TRBJ2-7; 15 nucleotides match TRBD2. Germline V gives CDR1 SGDLS, CDR2 YYNGEE. V shed 3 bases and J 0 bases; nucleotides not matched to a gene: 7. This CDR3 is 18 amino acids long. The CDR3: CASSEGLAGGRSSYEQYF. CDR3 DNA: TGTGCCAGCAGCGAGGGACTAGCGGGAGGTAGGAGCTCCTACGAGCAGTACTTC.

The chain carries TRBV7-6 and TRBJ2-1, with D possibly matching TRBD2 (6 bases). The CDR3 runs 17 residues. Per germline, CDR1 SGHVS and CDR2 FNYEAQ. V was pared by 5 bases and J by 0 bases, with 17 bases between. The CDR3 loop is CASSTRLVLGSYNEQFF. The DNA of the CDR3 is TGTGCCAGCAGCACCCGACTAGTTTTGGGCTCCTACAATGAGCAGTTCTTC. The variable domain in full, with the rest retrieved from reference TRBV7-6 and TRBJ2-1, is GAGVSQSPRYKVTKRGQDVALRCDPISGHVSLYWYRQALGQGPEFLTYFNYEAQQDKSGLPNDRFSAERPEGSISTLTIQRTEQRDSAMYRCASSTRLVLGSYNEQFFGPGTRLTVL.

The chain carries TRBV7-2 and TRBJ2-3; D unclear. Per the germline V gene, CDR1 is SGHTA and CDR2 is FQGNSA. The CDR3 is 15 amino acids. Trimming removed 5 bases at V and 0 bases at J, with 12 bases between. CDR3 bases: TGTGCCAGCAGCCCCTATAGTGCTAGCACAGATACGCAGTATTTT. Residues: CASSPYSASTDTQYF.

The table lists this clonotype with a few counts. The chain uses TRBV29-1 and TRBJ1-2; D remains ambiguous. This CDR3 comprises 13 residues. V was trimmed by 4 bases and J by 2 bases, leaving 11 bases between them. Germline V lookup: CDR1 SQVTM, CDR2 ANQGSEA. CDR3: CSVGEKTNYGYTF. The CDR3 nucleotides are TGCAGCGTTGGCGAGAAGACCAACTATGGCTACACCTTC.

The CDR3 spells CASSRTRTGELFF. As DNA, the CDR3 is TGTGCCAGCAGCCGTACCCGGACCGGGGAGCTGTTTTTT. The rearrangement uses TRBV7-2 and TRBJ2-2; no reliable D call. Germline V gene data show CDR1 as SGHTA and CDR2 as FQGNSA. The CDR3 extends over 13 amino acids. V was clipped by 5 bases and J by 5 bases, with 9 bases between them. Complete variable domain (other parts from reference TRBV7-2 and TRBJ2-2): GAGVSQSPSNKVTEKGKDVELRCDPISGHTALYWYRQSLGQGLEFLIYFQGNSAPDKSGLPSDRFSAERTGGSVSTLTIQRTQQEDSAVYLCASSRTRTGELFFGEGSRLTVL.

This clonotype was counted at least ten times. V usage is TRBV5-4 and J usage is TRBJ2-5; D unresolved. There are 13 residues in the CDR3. The germline CDR1 and CDR2 sequences are SGHNT and YYREEE (reference sequence). V gave up 2 bases and J gave up 0 bases, with 5 bases separating them. Here the CDR3 reads CASSFGDQETQYF. CDR3 DNA sequence: TGTGCCAGCAGCTTTGGCGACCAAGAGACCCAGTACTTC.

The chain employs TRBV7-2 and TRBJ1-1; the D is unclear. The CDR3 has 13 amino acids. V lost 2 bases, J lost 4 bases, and 8 bases lay in between. Germline V gene lookup returns CDR1 SGHTA and CDR2 FQGNSA. The CDR3 sequence is CASSLWRTTEAFF. Written as DNA, the CDR3 is TGTGCCAGCAGCTTATGGAGGACCACTGAAGCTTTCTTT.

The rearrangement joins TRBV5-1 to TRBJ2-5; perhaps TRBD1 as D (6 bases). V lost 2 bases and J 0 bases, leaving 14 bases between the germline ends. Germline CDR1 SGHRS, CDR2 YFSETQ. This CDR3 has 16 amino acids. DNA for the CDR3: TGCGCCAGCAGCTTTTCCTCGGGACAAGACCAAGAGACCCAGTACTTC. This translates into CASSFSSGQDQETQYF.

The V gene is TRBV7-3, the J gene TRBJ2-3, with D tentatively TRBD1 (6 bases). The V gene lost 3 bases and the J gene lost 4 bases, with 14 bases spanning the gap. CDR3 length equals 15 residues. From germline, CDR1 is SGHTA and CDR2 FQGTGA. This chain's CDR3 is CASSLGAPGPDTQYF. The CDR3 DNA follows: TGTGCCAGCAGCTTGGGGGCTCCTGGGCCAGATACGCAGTATTTT. Using reference TRBV7-3 and TRBJ2-3 for the parts outside the CDR3, the full variable domain is GAGVSQTPSNKVTEKGKYVELRCDPISGHTALYWYRQSLGQGPEFLIYFQGTGAADDSGLPNDRFFAVRPEGSVSTLKIQRTERGDSAVYLCASSLGAPGPDTQYFGPGTRLTVL.

The chain joins TRBV4-2 to TRBJ2-3; TRBD2 is a possible D gene (5 bases). V was clipped by 1 base and J by 4 bases, with 12 bases between them. This CDR3 has 15 residues. The germline V gene encodes CDR1 LGHNA and CDR2 YNFKEQ. CDR3 sequence reads: CASSQGLGEADTQYF. CDR3 sequence (DNA): TGTGCCAGCAGCCAAGGACTGGGAGAGGCAGATACGCAGTATTTT.

Relative to its sample, this clonotype is medium-sized. The chain combines TRBV20-1 with TRBJ2-5; TRBD2 matches 12 bases. The ends lost 1 base at V and 4 bases at J; junction bases unmatched: 1. CDR3 length equals 14 residues. Germline V gene lookup returns CDR1 DFQATT and CDR2 SNEGSKA (reference sequence). CDR3 in amino acids: CSARAGLAGETQYF. The DNA for the CDR3 is TGCAGTGCTAGAGCGGGACTAGCGGGAGAGACCCAGTACTTC.

J is TRBJ2-1 and V is TRBV28, with a weak D call TRBD2 (5 bases). Germline values: CDR1 MDHEN, CDR2 SYDVKM. V was shortened by 6 bases and J by 8 bases, with 11 bases between the two germline ends. The CDR3 is 12 amino acids. The CDR3 here is CASSLVGDEQFF. CDR3 coding DNA: TGTGCCAGCAGCCTAGTCGGGGATGAGCAGTTCTTC.